The 12 T cell receptor beta chains presented below share a single source sample, sequenced in a study of resident and recirculating memory T cells in vitiligo. Clones were sequenced by immunoSEQ multiplex PCR, and TCRdb holds only the in-frame ones, with some missing. This table holds 70,000 or so clones, roughly nine tenths found once. Material for sequencing was blood. These receptors originate from a male donor with vitiligo.

The chain links TRBV7-8 to TRBJ1-4, with 8 bases aligning to TRBD1. The CDR3 runs to 15 residues. CDR1 and CDR2 (germline): SGHVS, FQNEAQ. J gave up 7 bases and V 5 bases, and 9 bases lay outside the gene matches. CDR3 DNA sequence: TGTGCCAGCAGCCCTCCAGGGGGCGTCACTGAAAAACTGTTTTTT. Its translation is CASSPPGGVTEKLFF.

This CDR3 is CASSTPLQGDYEQYF. CDR3 sequence (DNA): TGTGCCAGTAGTACCCCATTACAGGGCGACTACGAGCAGTACTTC. The chain joins TRBV19 to TRBJ2-7; a possible D gene is TRBD1 (6 bases). Looked up from germline, CDR1 is LNHDA and CDR2 is SQIVND (reference sequence). Between the trimmed V and J ends, which lost 4 bases and 3 bases, there was a span of 16 bases. This CDR3 region has 15 residues. Full variable domain (remainder filled in from reference TRBV19 and TRBJ2-7): DGGITQSPKYLFRKEGQNVTLSCEQNLNHDAMYWYRQDPGQGLRLIYYSQIVNDFQKGDIAEGYSVSREKKESFPLTVTSAQKNPTAFYLCASSTPLQGDYEQYFGPGTRLTVT.

This chain joins TRBV9 and TRBJ2-1; 8 bases are a match to TRBD2. The CDR3 totals 15 residues. With 0 bases clipped from V and 6 bases from J, the junction kept 5 bases outside the gene matches. CDR1 is SGDLS, CDR2 YYNGEE, per germline. The CDR3 DNA sequence: TGTGCCAGCAGCGTAGCCCTAGCGGGCCTCAATGAGCAGTTCTTC. Protein: CASSVALAGLNEQFF.

The chain recombines TRBV10-2 with TRBJ2-2; D is unresolved. CDR3 size: 14 residues. Germline values: CDR1 WSHSY, CDR2 SAAADI. The V gene lost 0 bases and the J gene lost 4 bases, with 6 bases spanning the gap. CDR3 nucleotide sequence: TGCGCCAGCAGTGAGTCCAAGCCCACCGGGGAGCTGTTTTTT. Translating it yields CASSESKPTGELFF.

V is TRBV19 and J is TRBJ1-5; 9 nucleotides match TRBD1. The CDR3 covers 14 residues. The V and J ends lost 4 bases and 4 bases, in that order; junction bases with no gene match: 2. Germline CDR1 LNHDA, CDR2 SQIVND (reference sequence). The CDR3 spells CASSTGQGNQPQHF. The CDR3 DNA follows: TGTGCCAGTAGTACGGGACAGGGTAATCAGCCCCAGCATTTT.

The V gene is TRBV6-6, the J gene TRBJ1-4; D is ambiguous. Germline CDR1 is MNHNY and CDR2 is SVGAGI (reference sequence). The CDR3 consists of 14 residues. V was cut by 5 bases and J by 4 bases, with 11 bases left in between. The CDR3 nucleotides are TGTGCCAGCAGTCCTCCGGAGGGTAATGAAAAACTGTTTTTT. This codes for CASSPPEGNEKLFF.

This clone turned up a few times. The V call is TRBV19, the J call TRBJ2-3, with D possibly matching TRBD1 (6 bases). There are 14 residues in the CDR3. Germline CDR1 LNHDA, CDR2 SQIVND (reference sequence). Trimming shortened V by 7 bases and J by 4 bases, and 15 bases separated the two germline ends. CDR3 sequence (DNA): TGTGCCAGTAAGGGGTCAGGGGAAGCAGATACGCAGTATTTT. Residues: CASKGSGEADTQYF.

The genes are TRBV19 and TRBJ1-2; 8 bases are shared with TRBD1. This CDR3 is 13 amino acids long. The germline V gene encodes CDR1 LNHDA and CDR2 SQIVND (reference sequence). V dropped 7 bases and J dropped 8; count of bases not matched to a gene: 9. Here the CDR3 reads CASTLQGGGGYTF. The CDR3 coding sequence is TGTGCCAGTACTCTACAGGGGGGAGGAGGCTACACCTTC. Supplemented by reference TRBV19 and TRBJ1-2, the full variable domain reads DGGITQSPKYLFRKEGQNVTLSCEQNLNHDAMYWYRQDPGQGLRLIYYSQIVNDFQKGDIAEGYSVSREKKESFPLTVTSAQKNPTAFYLCASTLQGGGGYTFGSGTRLTVV.

This rearrangement joins TRBV18 to TRBJ1-5; 10 nucleotides align to TRBD1. This CDR3 is built from 14 residues. J lost 6 bases, V lost 6 bases, and 5 bases had no gene match. Germline-derived CDR1 and CDR2 are KGHSH and LQKENI. CDR3 region: CASSPGTGVQPQHF. CDR3 DNA sequence: TGTGCCAGCTCGCCCGGGACAGGGGTTCAGCCCCAGCATTTT.

This clone was counted a single time. The V call is TRBV25-1, the J call TRBJ2-7, with 8 positions matching TRBD1. CDR1 and CDR2 (germline): MGHDK, SYGVNS. V trimming: 6 bases; J trimming: 0 bases; junction bases outside the gene matches: 4. The CDR3 is 14 amino acids. In DNA, the CDR3 is TGTGCCAGCAGGAAGACAGGGGCCTCCTACGAGCAGTACTTC. Translation: CASRKTGASYEQYF.

This chain links TRBV4-2 with TRBJ2-3; D perhaps matches TRBD1 (6 bases). Germline CDR1 reads LGHNA; CDR2 reads YNFKEQ. V shed 4 bases and J shed 3 bases, with 14 bases lying between them. The CDR3 spans 15 residues. The CDR3 protein is CASSLRGRGTDTQYF. CDR3 in DNA: TGTGCCAGCAGCCTCCGGGGCAGGGGAACAGATACGCAGTATTTT.

This sequence joins TRBV10-2 and TRBJ2-5; TRBD2 is a possible D gene (5 bases). Per the germline V gene, CDR1 is WSHSY and CDR2 is SAAADI. This CDR3 is built from 15 residues. Trimming stripped 2 bases from V and 5 bases from J, with 15 bases between. The CDR3: CASSEGSLPGETQYF. The CDR3 DNA reads TGCGCCAGCAGTGAGGGCAGTCTACCGGGGGAGACCCAGTACTTC.